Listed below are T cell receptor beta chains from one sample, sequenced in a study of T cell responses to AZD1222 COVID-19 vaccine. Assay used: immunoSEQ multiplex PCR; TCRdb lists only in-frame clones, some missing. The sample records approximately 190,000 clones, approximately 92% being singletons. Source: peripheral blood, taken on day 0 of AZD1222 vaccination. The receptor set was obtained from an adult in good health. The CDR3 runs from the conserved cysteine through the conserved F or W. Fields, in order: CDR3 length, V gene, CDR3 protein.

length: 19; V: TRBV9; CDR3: CASSSPPGGQVYSNQPQHF
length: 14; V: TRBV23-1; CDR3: CASSQCWGDQPQHF
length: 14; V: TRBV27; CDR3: CASSLSNVAGELFF
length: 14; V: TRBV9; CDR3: CASSVEGHPREQYF
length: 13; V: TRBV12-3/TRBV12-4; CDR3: CASSPTSGGAQYF
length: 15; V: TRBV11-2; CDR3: CASSLTGDSNQPQHF
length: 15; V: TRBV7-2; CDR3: CASSLAGLTNTEAFF
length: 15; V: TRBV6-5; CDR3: CASSSDGYSNQPQHF
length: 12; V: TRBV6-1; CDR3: CASRDGIQPQHF
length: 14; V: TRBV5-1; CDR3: CASRQGWGTDTQYF
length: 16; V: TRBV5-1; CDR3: CASSLNTGAGDTEAFF
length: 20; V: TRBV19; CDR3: CASSIGPGQGAENSNQPQHF
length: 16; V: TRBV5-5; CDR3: CASSFVAATTNEKLFF
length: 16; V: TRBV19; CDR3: CASSSTRQSRNQPQHF
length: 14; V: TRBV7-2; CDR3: CASSQDRGREKLFF
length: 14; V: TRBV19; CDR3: CASGLTGNFREQYF
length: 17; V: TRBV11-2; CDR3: CASSLGIVLSGANVLTF
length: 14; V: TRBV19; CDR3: CASSKGWGQETQYF
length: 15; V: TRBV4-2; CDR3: CASSQDLQRAYGYTF
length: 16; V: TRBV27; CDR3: CASSSLPSGSTDTQYF
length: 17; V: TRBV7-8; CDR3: CASSLGVAVTGAYEQYF
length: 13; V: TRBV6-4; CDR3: CASSDESNTEAFF
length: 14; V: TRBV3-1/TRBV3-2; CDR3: CASRRLSNTGELFF
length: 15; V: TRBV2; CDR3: CASKEGRTNTGELFF
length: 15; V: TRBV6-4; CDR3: CASSETNGASYGYTF
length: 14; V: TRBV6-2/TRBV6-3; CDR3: CASSYSTGGTEAFF
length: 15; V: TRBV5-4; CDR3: CASSLVGRGSSEAFF
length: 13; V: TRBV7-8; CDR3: CASSLGAGGEAFF
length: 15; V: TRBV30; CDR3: CAWSDADRVSQPQHF
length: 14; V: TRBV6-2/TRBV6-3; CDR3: CASSYGSRLNIQYF
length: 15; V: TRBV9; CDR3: CASSVDSEPPGEQYF
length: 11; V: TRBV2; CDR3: CASSQGYGYTF
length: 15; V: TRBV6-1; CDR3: CASSEGLQGSQPQHF
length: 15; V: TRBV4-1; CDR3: CASSEPGQGGTEAFF
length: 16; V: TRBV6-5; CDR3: CASSYSRQGGDYEQYF
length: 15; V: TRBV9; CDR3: CASSVSGGRVDTQYF
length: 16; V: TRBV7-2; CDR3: CASSPRTLLSGNTIYF
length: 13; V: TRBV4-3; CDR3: CASSQVGRETQYF
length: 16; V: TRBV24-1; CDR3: CATSDAGTGYTDTQYF
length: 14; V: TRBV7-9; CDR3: CASSRRPDGGEAFF
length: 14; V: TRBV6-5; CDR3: CASSPRDGNQPQHF
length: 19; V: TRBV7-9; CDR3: CASSPWGGAPDGGITEAFF
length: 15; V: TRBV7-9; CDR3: CASSLAGGMVQPQHF
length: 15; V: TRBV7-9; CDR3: CASSPLRDRRQGYTF
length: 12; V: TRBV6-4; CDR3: CASSDSAGIQYF
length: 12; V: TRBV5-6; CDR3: CASSLANSPLHF
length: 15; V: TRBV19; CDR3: CASSWGTVLQETQYF
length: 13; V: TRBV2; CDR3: CASSANRLETQYF
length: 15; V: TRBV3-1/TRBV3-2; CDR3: CASSRDSSSYNEQFF
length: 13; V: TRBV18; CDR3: CASSPSGGQPQHF